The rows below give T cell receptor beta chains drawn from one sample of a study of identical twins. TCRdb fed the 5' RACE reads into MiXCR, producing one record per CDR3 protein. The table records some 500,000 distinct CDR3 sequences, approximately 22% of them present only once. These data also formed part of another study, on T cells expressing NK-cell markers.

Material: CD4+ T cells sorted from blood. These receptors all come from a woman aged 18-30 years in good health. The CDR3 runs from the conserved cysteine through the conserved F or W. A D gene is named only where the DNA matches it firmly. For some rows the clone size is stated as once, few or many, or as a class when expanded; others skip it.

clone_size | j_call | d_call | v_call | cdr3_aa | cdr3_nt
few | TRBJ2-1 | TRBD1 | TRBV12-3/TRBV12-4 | CASSYNRGEFF | TGTGCCAGCAGTTATAACAGGGGGGAGTTCTTC
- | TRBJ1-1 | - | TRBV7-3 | CASSRATGMNTEAFF | TGTGCCAGCAGCCGCGCGACAGGTATGAACACTGAAGCTTTCTTT
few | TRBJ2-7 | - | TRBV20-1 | CSASPGLSYEQYF | TGCAGTGCTAGCCCAGGGCTCTCCTACGAGCAGTACTTC
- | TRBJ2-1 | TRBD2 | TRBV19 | CASSPRGLADEQFF | TGTGCCAGTAGCCCTCGGGGTCTAGCGGATGAGCAGTTCTTC
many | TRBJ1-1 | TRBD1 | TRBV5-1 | CASSPGDRLNTEAFF | TGCGCCAGCAGCCCCGGGGACAGGCTGAACACTGAAGCTTTCTTT
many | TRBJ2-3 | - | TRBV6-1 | CASRPSDRGDTQYF | TGTGCCAGCCGGCCGTCTGACCGTGGAGATACGCAGTATTTT
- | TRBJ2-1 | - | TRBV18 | CAGEERNNEQFF | TGTGCCGGAGAAGAGAGAAACAATGAGCAGTTCTTC
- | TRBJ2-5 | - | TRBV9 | CASSVAMGGSQETQYF | TGTGCCAGCAGCGTAGCTATGGGGGGATCTCAAGAGACCCAGTACTTC
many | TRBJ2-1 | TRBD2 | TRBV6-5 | CASSYVSGLGDEQFF | TGTGCCAGCAGTTACGTTAGCGGGCTAGGTGATGAGCAGTTCTTC
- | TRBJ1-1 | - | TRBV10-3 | CAISDGGAEAFF | TGTGCCATCAGTGATGGGGGGGCTGAAGCTTTCTTT
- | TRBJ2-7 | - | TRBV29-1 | CSVGGGQEQYF | TGCAGCGTGGGGGGGGGACAAGAGCAGTACTTC
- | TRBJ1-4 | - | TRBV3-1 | CASSQGLTGISNEKLFF | TGTGCCAGCAGCCAAGGGTTAACAGGGATCTCTAATGAAAAACTGTTTTTT
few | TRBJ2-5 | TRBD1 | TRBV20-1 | CSGARQGRETQYF | TGCAGCGGGGCCCGACAGGGTAGGGAGACCCAGTACTTC
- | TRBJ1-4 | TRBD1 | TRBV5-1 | CASSYSGTGEEKLFF | TGCGCCAGCAGTTATTCCGGGACAGGGGAAGAAAAACTGTTTTTT
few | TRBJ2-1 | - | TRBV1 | CTSGGVSPNEQFF | TGCACCAGCGGAGGAGTCTCGCCCAATGAGCAGTTCTTC
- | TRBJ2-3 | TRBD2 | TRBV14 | CASSPKDGRSRRDTQYF | TGTGCCAGCAGCCCTAAAGACGGGAGGTCCCGCCGAGATACGCAGTATTTT
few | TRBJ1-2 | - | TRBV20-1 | CSARALRGLNYGYTF | TGCAGTGCTAGAGCCCTTCGGGGATTAAACTATGGCTACACCTTC
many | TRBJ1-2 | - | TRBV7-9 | CASSFSQGHGYTF | TGTGCCAGCAGCTTCTCGCAGGGGCATGGCTACACCTTC
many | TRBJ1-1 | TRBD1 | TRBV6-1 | CASSRTGNTEAFF | TGTGCCAGCAGTAGGACAGGGAACACTGAAGCTTTCTTT
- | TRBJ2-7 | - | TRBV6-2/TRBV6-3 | CASSYGTIGHLSYYEQYF | TGTGCCAGCAGTTACGGAACGATAGGACACCTGTCTTACTACGAGCAGTACTTC
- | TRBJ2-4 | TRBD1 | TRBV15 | CATSTRDRGGGIQYF | TGTGCCACCAGCACTCGGGACAGGGGGGGCGGCATTCAGTACTTC
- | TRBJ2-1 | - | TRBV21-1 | CAPTPPYNEQFF | TGTGCCCCCACCCCACCCTACAATGAGCAGTTCTTC
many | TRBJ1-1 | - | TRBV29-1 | CSGGDSEAFF | TGCAGCGGGGGAGACAGTGAAGCTTTCTTT
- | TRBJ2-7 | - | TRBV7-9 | CASSFGRRGRVGQYF | TGTGCCAGCAGCTTTGGGCGACGGGGGAGAGTCGGGCAGTACTTC
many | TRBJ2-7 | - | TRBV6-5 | CASSYSRQGGEQYF | TGTGCCAGCAGTTACTCCCGTCAGGGGGGCGAGCAGTACTTC
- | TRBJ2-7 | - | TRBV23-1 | CASSEDGGLRGLQIEQYF | TGCGCCAGCAGTGAGGACGGGGGTCTGAGGGGCCTCCAGATCGAGCAGTACTTC
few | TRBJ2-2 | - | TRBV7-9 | CASSLISYTGELFF | TGTGCCAGCAGCTTAATAAGTTACACCGGGGAGCTGTTTTTT
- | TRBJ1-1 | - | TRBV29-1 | CSSRGGRLGSEAFF | TGCAGCTCTAGGGGGGGACGTTTAGGGTCTGAAGCTTTCTTT
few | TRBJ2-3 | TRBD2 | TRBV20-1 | CSAGRSSGRPDTQYF | TGCAGTGCTGGCAGGTCTAGCGGGAGACCAGATACGCAGTATTTT
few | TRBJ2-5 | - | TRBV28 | CASSEGRRDQYF | TGTGCCAGCAGTGAAGGACGGAGGGACCAGTACTTC
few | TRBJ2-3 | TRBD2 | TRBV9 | CASSTQGSGTDTQYF | TGTGCCAGCAGCACCCAGGGTAGCGGGACAGATACGCAGTATTTT
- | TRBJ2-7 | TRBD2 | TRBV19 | CASSGASGPYEQYF | TGTGCCAGTAGTGGGGCTAGCGGCCCCTACGAGCAGTACTTC
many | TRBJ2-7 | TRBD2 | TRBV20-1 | CSAAGGSSYEQYF | TGCAGTGCCGCGGGAGGGAGCTCCTACGAGCAGTACTTC
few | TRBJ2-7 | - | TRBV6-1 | CASRTGGTTEQYF | TGTGCCAGCAGGACCGGGGGTACGACCGAGCAGTACTTC
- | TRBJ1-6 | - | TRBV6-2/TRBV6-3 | CASSWDMWLPLHF | TGTGCCAGCAGTTGGGACATGTGGCTCCCCCTCCACTTT
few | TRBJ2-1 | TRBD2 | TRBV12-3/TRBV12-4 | CASSQTQGLADSYNEQFF | TGTGCCAGCAGCCAAACCCAGGGACTAGCGGACTCCTACAATGAGCAGTTCTTC
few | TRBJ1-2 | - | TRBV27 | CASTEQGGYGYTF | TGTGCCAGCACTGAACAGGGTGGTTATGGCTACACCTTC
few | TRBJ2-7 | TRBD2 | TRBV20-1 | CSATPPSGGGEQYF | TGCAGTGCTACCCCCCCCAGCGGGGGAGGGGAGCAGTACTTC
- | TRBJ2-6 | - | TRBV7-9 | CASSLGTWGANVLTF | TGTGCCAGCAGTCTGGGTACTTGGGGGGCCAACGTCCTGACTTTC
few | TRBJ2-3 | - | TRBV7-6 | CASSLLSSDTQYF | TGTGCCAGCTCTTTATTGTCCTCAGATACGCAGTATTTT
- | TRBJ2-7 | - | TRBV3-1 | CASSQDLGHFYEQYF | TGTGCCAGCAGCCAAGATCTAGGACACTTCTACGAGCAGTACTTC
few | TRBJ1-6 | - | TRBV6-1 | CASSPYEGHNSPLHF | TGTGCCAGCAGTCCTTATGAGGGACATAATTCACCCCTCCACTTT
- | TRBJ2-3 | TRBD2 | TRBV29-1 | CSARGGETDTQYF | TGCAGCGCGCGCGGGGGGGAGACAGATACGCAGTATTTT
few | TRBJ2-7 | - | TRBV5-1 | CASSFEQGQVEQYF | TGCGCCAGCAGCTTCGAACAGGGCCAGGTCGAGCAGTACTTC
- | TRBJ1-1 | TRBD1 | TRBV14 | CASSQGQGTEAFF | TGTGCCAGCAGCCAAGGACAGGGCACTGAAGCTTTCTTT